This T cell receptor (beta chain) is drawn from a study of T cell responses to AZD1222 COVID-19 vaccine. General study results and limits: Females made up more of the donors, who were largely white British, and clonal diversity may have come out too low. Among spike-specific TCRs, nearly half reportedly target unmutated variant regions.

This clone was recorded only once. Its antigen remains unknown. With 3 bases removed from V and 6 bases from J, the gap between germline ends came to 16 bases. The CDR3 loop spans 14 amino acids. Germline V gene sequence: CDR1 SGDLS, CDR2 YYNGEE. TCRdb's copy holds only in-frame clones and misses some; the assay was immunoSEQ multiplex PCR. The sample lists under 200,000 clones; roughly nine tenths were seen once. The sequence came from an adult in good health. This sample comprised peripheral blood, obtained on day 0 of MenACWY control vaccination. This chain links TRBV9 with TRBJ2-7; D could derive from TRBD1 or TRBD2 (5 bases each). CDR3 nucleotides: TGTGCCAGCAGCGACCGGGACGGGCCCCGCGAGCAGTACTTC. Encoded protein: CASSDRDGPREQYF.